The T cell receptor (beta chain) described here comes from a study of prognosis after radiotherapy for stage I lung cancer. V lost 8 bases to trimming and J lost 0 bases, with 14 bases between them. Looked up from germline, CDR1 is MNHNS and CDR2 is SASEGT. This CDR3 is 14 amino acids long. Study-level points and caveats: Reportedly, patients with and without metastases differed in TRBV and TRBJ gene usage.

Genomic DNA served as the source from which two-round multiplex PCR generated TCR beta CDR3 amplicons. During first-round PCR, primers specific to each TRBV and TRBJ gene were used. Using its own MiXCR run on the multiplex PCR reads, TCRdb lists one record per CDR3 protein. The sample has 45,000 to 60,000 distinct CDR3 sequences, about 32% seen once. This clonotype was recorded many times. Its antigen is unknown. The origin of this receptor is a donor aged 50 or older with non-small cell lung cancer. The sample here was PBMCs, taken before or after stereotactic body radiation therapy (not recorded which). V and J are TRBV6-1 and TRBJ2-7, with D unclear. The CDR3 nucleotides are TGTGCCAGCCGGGCCCCGGGCGGCTCCTACGAGCAGTACTTC. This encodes CASRAPGGSYEQYF.